This T cell receptor (beta chain) was recovered during a study of cytomegalovirus exposure and HLA in healthy donors listed by TCRdb under 2017. With regard to the full study: An earlier analysis of some 550 of the donors reported 250 to 300 Gb of sequence data and 117 million unique TCR beta sequences from about 179 million T cells. An early release covering roughly 580 HLA-typed donors comprised about 300 gigabases of sequencing data and roughly 85 million unique TCR sequences. The genetic ancestry cluster associated with self-reported Caucasian donors included approximately 85% of the roughly 400 genotyped donors. The study was designed to test whether signatures of past pathogen exposure could be identified by cataloging public T cell receptors. The study profiled the T cell repertoires of about 720 subjects by immunosequencing and related them to cytomegalovirus serostatus. Besides the first cohort of 550 to 750 subjects, a separate validation cohort made up of over 95 different subjects was used. To predict cytomegalovirus infection status, the study brought together high-throughput TCR immunosequencing, statistical association of individual TCRs with disease status, and machine learning. A later analysis re-examined previously published TCR beta repertoires from around 670 donors and added high-resolution HLA genotyping to investigate patterns of TCR occurrence. In the later analysis, no new phenotypic data were used to find candidate immune exposures; instead, reliance was placed on TCR beta sequences and their occurrence across donors. An earlier analysis of 587 of the donors applied high-throughput TCR beta sequencing to assess whether each TCR beta V gene segment acted as functional or pseudogenic. Donor age, sex, ethnicity and CMV serostatus were compiled alongside the repertoire data. Genome-wide SNP genotypes for about 55% of the 666 donors were used in a later genetic analysis, which treated that subset as a discovery cohort. All discovery cohort repertoires had been generated using a single sequencing platform. Class I and class II HLA loci were covered by the typing at four-digit resolution. Typing coverage differed by locus: A, B, C, DRB1 and DQB1 were typed in roughly 629-640 donors, DQA1 in about 550, DPA1 in approximately 600, and DPB1 in around 490. A few DR-DQ haplotypes were handled as single units for association and clustering because linkage in the cohort was strong. On average, roughly 250,000 unique TCR beta nucleotide sequences were sequenced per donor among a few hundred genotyped donors of the cohort, with roughly 18% of those sequences being non-productive.

The cohort comprised 550 to 700 healthy bone marrow donors. Cohort members were all nominally healthy when sampled, although unrecorded immune exposures were likely present. The donor tested CMV seronegative, placing the donor among the 350 or so seronegative members of the cohort. A peripheral blood sample was collected from each donor, and TCR beta sequencing was performed on peripheral blood mononuclear cells. Genomic DNA was extracted from the blood cell samples with the Qiagen DNeasy Blood Extraction Kit. This clone has only a few counts. The specificity of this receptor is unknown. Base quality data are lacking; no much larger clone is found one base away. The library relied on the immunoSEQ multiplex PCR assay. The multiplex PCR relied on a mix of 60 forward primers for TCR Vbeta segments and 13 reverse primers for TCR Jbeta segments. The CDR3 region of rearranged TCR beta genes was amplified from genomic DNA with a multiplex PCR assay. On the Illumina HiSeq System, the amplified TCR beta libraries were sequenced as 87-base-pair reads. The original pipeline was this. A later analysis counted about 82 million unique TCR beta chains across the 640 or so repertoires, and some 11 million of these chains were shared by at least two donors. Raw reads were error-corrected and collapsed into unique sequences by a nearest-neighbor algorithm in which closely related sequences were merged to remove PCR and sequencing errors. Alignment of CDR3 sequences to IMGT reference sequences was used to assign V, D and J gene segments. Each retained sequence needed at least a six-nucleotide match to both a V gene segment and a J gene segment. A rearrangement counted as productive if the CDR3 had no stop codons and remained in frame with V and J, and every other rearrangement counted as non-productive. CDR3 was defined by IMGT convention, running from the second conserved V-encoded cysteine to the conserved J-encoded phenylalanine. Sequences without an unambiguous match to a single V gene segment were excluded from the earlier analysis of about 640 of the donors. An earlier analysis of some 500 of the donors classified V segments as functional when productive rearrangements were above 56.7% and as segregating when the standard deviation between donors was above 5%. A statistical classification framework was built to diagnose cytomegalovirus status from the catalog of TCR beta chain sequences. In a later analysis, TCR nucleotide sequences were compared against IMGT/GENE-DB human TR gene sequences so that V and J genes could be assigned. In a later analysis, CDR3 sequences and most-parsimonious VDJ recombination scenarios were assigned using the TCRdist pipeline. A later analysis defined each TCR beta chain by its CDR3 amino acid sequence plus V-gene family, and excluded reads lacking a unique V-gene family. In a later analysis, several hundred highly shared, low-generation-probability nucleotide sequences were removed to address suspected cross-contamination and a sequencing artifact. In a later analysis, a clonal expansion index for each public chain was calculated from normalized within-repertoire ranks of inferred template counts. Generation probabilities in a later analysis came from a VDJ recombination model fitted to out-of-frame rearrangements, and those results were checked against IGoR. A later analysis scored TCR-TCR, TCR-HLA and TCR-CMV co-occurrence with hypergeometric tests, applying a repertoire-size bias correction to TCR pairs. A later analysis estimated false discovery rates by permuting HLA or CMV assignments 20 times. In a later analysis, co-occurring TCRs were grouped using DBSCAN, with TCRdist sequence similarity added in when clustering inside HLA-allele-positive subsets. Co-occurrence clustering excluded repertoires with fewer than 30,000 or more than 120,000 public chains, plus five with anomalous nucleotide sharing. TCRdb obtained this table from immuneACCESS and retained in-frame rearrangements with V and J assigned. These tables miss some clones; where compared with another copy, unresolved V genes account for less than half of the shortfall, and the remainder is unexplained. From that table come the V and J calls and clone size; the DNA was used to work out D and trimming. This sample comprises roughly 150,000 clones, 75% of them detected only once. The top ten hold about 7% of the sample.

CDR1 and CDR2 were assigned from the germline V gene as SGDLS and YYNGEE. V trim: 4 bases; J trim: 0 bases; unmatched bases: 5. The CDR3 measures 16 amino acids from cysteine to phenylalanine. The CDR3 DNA has 48 bases and is translated from base 1. Results the study describes overall, beyond this receptor: Some IMGT-functional V segments, including TRBV6-2 and TRBV6-3, could not be distinguished by the 87-base-pair reads and were therefore excluded. In a later analysis, HLA-associated TCR beta chains showed more clonal expansion and lower generation probabilities than non-associated chains that were equally common. Roughly uniform sequencing depth across donors was assumed in presence/absence analyses, although this assumption may not hold. A further reported finding was that TCR beta sequences accurately predicted the HLA-A and HLA-B alleles for most subjects in the first cohort. The only immune exposure information available for the cohort was CMV serostatus. In a later genetic analysis, fewer N-insertions in productive TCRs were reported among donors in an Asian-associated ancestry cluster than the roughly 640-donor mean. In both the original and validation cohorts, the classifier was reported to diagnose cytomegalovirus status with high specificity and sensitivity. According to a later analysis, TCR association rates differed among HLA loci, with DRB1 alleles showing the most associated TCRs and HLA-C alleles showing the fewest. Most TCR sequences were observed very rarely across donors, whereas some public TCRs were present in many individuals. According to a later analysis, parvovirus B19, influenza, CMV and Epstein-Barr virus appeared linked to several top co-occurrence clusters. According to the authors, the approach could potentially be generalized to other disease states and immunological phenotypes. Some 15 rarely observed V segments, including chromosome 9 orphons, were excluded from the earlier analysis of about 500 of the donors because counts were too low. The study gave a list of roughly 150 TCR beta chains associated with cytomegalovirus. In an earlier analysis of a few hundred of the donors, most TCR beta V segments were observed in productive rearrangements about 87% or about 30% of the time, broadly matching IMGT annotations. At a false discovery rate of 0.05, a later analysis linked fewer than 20,000 TCR beta sequences to specific HLA alleles. Correlated functional status among segregating V segments might be attributable to linkage disequilibrium, but an unknown experimental factor could not be ruled out. In a later genetic analysis, a missense DCLRE1C variant was associated with V-gene and J-gene trimming of TCR beta chains, and the association was replicated in an independent cohort. A few of the identified cytomegalovirus-associated TCR beta chains were confirmed in vitro to be specific for cytomegalovirus antigens. According to a later analysis, most CMV-associated TCR beta chains appeared to be HLA-restricted, and the HLA associations seemed to be driven largely by CMV exposure. Because HLA typing was missing for some donors at each locus, association tests included only the typed subset. Strong co-occurrence of HLA alleles, especially DR and DQ, made assigning TCR associations to individual alleles difficult. The cohort was sequenced for TCR beta chains only, and without alpha or paired-chain data the features that could be detected were limited. A cluster of highly shared sequence variants was judged likely to represent a technical artifact of the sequencing pipeline.

The sample taken for sequencing was PBMCs. The chain links TRBV9 with TRBJ2-4; TRBD1 lines up with 9 middle nucleotides. The TCR sequence derives from a young man in good health and CMV-seronegative. The CDR3 reads as follows: CASSLTGGLAKNIQYF. The bases read TGTGCCAGCAGCTTAACAGGGGGCTTAGCCAAAAACATTCAGTACTTC.